This is a list of T cell receptor beta chains from one sample in a study of T cells in Graves' hyperthyroidism and ophthalmopathy. TCRdb fed the multiplex PCR reads into MiXCR, producing one record per CDR3 protein. The profile shows approximately 690,000 distinct CDR3 sequences, more than 12% of them singletons. Material for sequencing was blood. Every receptor here comes from a woman aged 45-65 years with Graves' ophthalmopathy. Both conserved end residues are part of each CDR3. The D gene is left open where the match is weak. Rows may omit the clone size; those that give it use once, few, many or a size class.

v_gene: TRBV5-1
d_gene: TRBD1
abundance: many
j_gene: TRBJ2-5
CDR3nt: TGCGCCAGCAGCAACCTATTCCGGGACAGGCAAGAGACCCAGTACTTC
CDR3aa: CASSNLFRDRQETQYF

v_gene: TRBV18
d_gene: NA
abundance: many
j_gene: TRBJ1-1
CDR3nt: TGTGCCAGCTCACCAATAATGTTGAGGGGTGAAGCTTTCTTT
CDR3aa: CASSPIMLRGEAFF

v_gene: TRBV6-1
d_gene: NA
abundance: many
j_gene: TRBJ2-3
CDR3nt: TGTGCCAGCAGTGAATCGACACGGGGCACAGATACGCAGTATTTT
CDR3aa: CASSESTRGTDTQYF

v_gene: TRBV29-1
d_gene: TRBD1
abundance: few
j_gene: TRBJ2-7
CDR3nt: TGCAGCGTTAAACAGGGGACCCCATACTACGAGCAGTACTTC
CDR3aa: CSVKQGTPYYEQYF

v_gene: TRBV20-1
d_gene: NA
abundance: many
j_gene: TRBJ2-7
CDR3nt: TGCAGTGCTAGAGATCGGCACTACGAGCAGTACTTC
CDR3aa: CSARDRHYEQYF

v_gene: TRBV5-1
d_gene: NA
abundance: many
j_gene: TRBJ2-1
CDR3nt: TGCGCCAGCAGCCTGACGAGCGAACTCTCCTACAATGAGCAGTTCTTC
CDR3aa: CASSLTSELSYNEQFF

v_gene: TRBV3-1
d_gene: NA
abundance: NA
j_gene: TRBJ2-7
CDR3nt: TGTGCCAGCAGCCCACTCTCAAGCGGTAGCTCCTACGAGCAGTACTTC
CDR3aa: CASSPLSSGSSYEQYF

v_gene: TRBV19
d_gene: NA
abundance: NA
j_gene: TRBJ1-5
CDR3nt: TGTGCCAGTCACGTCTCCCTCAATCAGCCCCAGCATTTT
CDR3aa: CASHVSLNQPQHF

v_gene: TRBV12-3/TRBV12-4
d_gene: TRBD2
abundance: NA
j_gene: TRBJ2-7
CDR3nt: TGTGCCAGCAAGGGAGGGCTCGAGCAGTACTTC
CDR3aa: CASKGGLEQYF

v_gene: TRBV6-5
d_gene: NA
abundance: few
j_gene: TRBJ2-2
CDR3nt: TGTGCCAGCAGTTACGGTTCTTACACCGGGGAGCTGTTTTTT
CDR3aa: CASSYGSYTGELFF

v_gene: TRBV20-1
d_gene: NA
abundance: many
j_gene: TRBJ2-1
CDR3nt: TGCAGTGCTAGAGATCCTAGGGCGAGCCCGGTCTACAATGAGCAGTTCTTC
CDR3aa: CSARDPRASPVYNEQFF

v_gene: TRBV28
d_gene: NA
abundance: NA
j_gene: TRBJ2-4
CDR3nt: TGTGCCAGCACCCCCGGGCGCGGCGCCAAAAACATTCAGTACTTC
CDR3aa: CASTPGRGAKNIQYF

v_gene: TRBV4-3
d_gene: NA
abundance: many
j_gene: TRBJ2-3
CDR3nt: TGCGCCAGCAGCCAAGATTACCCTAGCACAGATACGCAGTATTTT
CDR3aa: CASSQDYPSTDTQYF

v_gene: TRBV2
d_gene: NA
abundance: many
j_gene: TRBJ1-4
CDR3nt: TGTGCCAGCAGTGAAGCGCTTCGGGGGTCCCTCGAAAAACTGTTTTTT
CDR3aa: CASSEALRGSLEKLFF

v_gene: TRBV28
d_gene: TRBD2
abundance: NA
j_gene: TRBJ2-1
CDR3nt: TGTGCCAGCAATCGACCCCCCGGGACTACAAACTCCTACAATGAGCAGTTCTTC
CDR3aa: CASNRPPGTTNSYNEQFF

v_gene: TRBV12-3/TRBV12-4
d_gene: NA
abundance: few
j_gene: TRBJ1-5
CDR3nt: TGTGCCAGCAGTTTTCAACAGACCAATCAGCCCCAGCATTTT
CDR3aa: CASSFQQTNQPQHF

v_gene: TRBV12-3/TRBV12-4
d_gene: TRBD2
abundance: NA
j_gene: TRBJ2-7
CDR3nt: TGTGCCAGCAGCGGACTAGCCGTCTACGAGCAGTACTTC
CDR3aa: CASSGLAVYEQYF

v_gene: TRBV12-5
d_gene: NA
abundance: NA
j_gene: TRBJ2-7
CDR3nt: TGTGCTAGTGGTCCCCCTGCGGGTCGCGAGCAGTACTTC
CDR3aa: CASGPPAGREQYF

v_gene: TRBV7-2
d_gene: NA
abundance: NA
j_gene: TRBJ2-3
CDR3nt: TGTGCCAGCAGCTTACAAAACACTCGGGCCGGGGGAGATACGCAGTATTTT
CDR3aa: CASSLQNTRAGGDTQYF

v_gene: TRBV20-1
d_gene: TRBD2
abundance: NA
j_gene: TRBJ2-7
CDR3nt: TGCAGTGCTGGCACGAGGACTAGCGGACACTACGAGCAGTACTTC
CDR3aa: CSAGTRTSGHYEQYF

v_gene: TRBV30
d_gene: NA
abundance: many
j_gene: TRBJ2-7
CDR3nt: TGTGCCTGGAGTGTAAGGGGGTTCGAGCAGTACTTC
CDR3aa: CAWSVRGFEQYF

v_gene: TRBV20-1
d_gene: TRBD1
abundance: few
j_gene: TRBJ1-6
CDR3nt: TGCAGTGCTAGACTTCCCGGGACAGGTTTAAATTCACCCCTCCACTTT
CDR3aa: CSARLPGTGLNSPLHF

v_gene: TRBV27
d_gene: TRBD1
abundance: many
j_gene: TRBJ1-1
CDR3nt: TGTGCCAGCAGTTTATCCAACACAGGGGCTACTGAAGCTTTCTTT
CDR3aa: CASSLSNTGATEAFF

v_gene: TRBV6-5
d_gene: TRBD2
abundance: NA
j_gene: TRBJ2-5
CDR3nt: TGTGCCAGCAGTTACTATACTAGCGGGGCAGAGACCCAGTACTTC
CDR3aa: CASSYYTSGAETQYF

v_gene: TRBV6-9
d_gene: NA
abundance: NA
j_gene: TRBJ2-1
CDR3nt: TGTGCCAGCAGTTCCCTAGCAGATGAGCAGTTCTTC
CDR3aa: CASSSLADEQFF

v_gene: TRBV24-1
d_gene: TRBD1
abundance: many
j_gene: TRBJ1-2
CDR3nt: TGTGCCACCAGTGATTCCGGGACAGACTATGGCTACACCTTC
CDR3aa: CATSDSGTDYGYTF

v_gene: TRBV7-3
d_gene: NA
abundance: many
j_gene: TRBJ1-1
CDR3nt: TGTGCCAGCAGCTCGTCGTTAGGACCAGGTATGAACACTGAAGCTTTCTTT
CDR3aa: CASSSSLGPGMNTEAFF

v_gene: TRBV3-1
d_gene: NA
abundance: many
j_gene: TRBJ2-2
CDR3nt: TGTGCCAGCAGCCCTAAGACCAGCCGGAACACCGGGGAGCTGTTTTTT
CDR3aa: CASSPKTSRNTGELFF